The sequence of this T cell receptor (beta chain) was determined in a study of blood T cell repertoires in COVID-19. In the authors' methods: Amplified reference gene primers provided the basis for estimating nucleated cell counts. Generated by immunoSEQ multiplex PCR, the TCRdb table keeps only in-frame clones and is missing some. For V, J and clone size, that table is used; D and trimming come from the DNA. This table has 310,000 or so clones, roughly 90% appearing once. Per the germline V gene, CDR1 is SNHLY and CDR2 is FYNNEI. The V gene lost 4 bases and the J gene lost 7 bases, with 14 bases spanning the gap. This CDR3 is built from 14 residues. This clone has a single count.

Sequencing was performed on PBMCs or T cells enriched from blood (not recorded which). The sequence was collected from a woman aged 18 to 35 with acute COVID-19. The V and J genes are TRBV2 and TRBJ1-3; TRBD1 might be the D (6 bases). CDR3 in DNA: TGTGCCAGCAGTGGGCAGGGGATACGGAACACCATATATTTT. Its translation is CASSGQGIRNTIYF. The variable domain in full, with the rest retrieved from reference TRBV2 and TRBJ1-3, is EPEVTQTPSHQVTQMGQEVILRCVPISNHLYFYWYRQILGQKVEFLVSFYNNEISEKSEIFDDQFSVERPDGSNFTLKIRSTKLEDSAMYFCASSGQGIRNTIYFGEGSWLTVV.